This T cell receptor (beta chain) was captured in a study of type 1 regulatory T cells. In the study overall: T-allo10 is an in vitro-generated, Tr1-enriched CD4 T cell product specific for alloantigen.

Concerning this clonotype itself: Its antigen remains unknown.

TCRdb re-analysed the reads in MiXCR, keeping a single row per CDR3 protein. The data hold about 23,000 distinct CDR3 sequences, with roughly half observed a single time. Input material: cultured T cells, either the whole culture or a sorted T cell fraction (not recorded which). This sequence was found in a human donor in good health.

This CDR3 is CASSEPGQSSGANVLTF. The CDR3 DNA sequence: TGCGCCAGCAGTGAGCCGGGGCAAAGCTCTGGGGCCAACGTCCTGACTTTC. This sequence joins TRBV5-1 and TRBJ2-6; the D call may be TRBD1 or TRBD2 (5 bases each). The CDR3 has 17 residues. CDR1 is SGHRS and CDR2 is YFSETQ in the germline V gene. V lost 5 bases to trimming and J lost 0 bases, with 15 bases between them.